Each of the 21 T cell receptor beta chains below was sequenced from the same sample in a study of beta chain features in type 1 diabetes. The entirety of the isolated RNA underwent reverse transcription, so expressed TCRB transcripts were sequenced. Some clones are missing from TCRdb's copy, which holds only in-frame ones; the method was immunoSEQ multiplex PCR. The sample has about 230,000 clones, 9.6% seen once. Sequencing was performed on naive CD4+ T cells from blood. The receptors originated from a woman under 30 in good health.

V gene TRBV4-1 combines with J gene TRBJ1-1; D is possibly TRBD1 (5 bases). Germline V CDR1 and CDR2: MGHRA, YSYEKL. The CDR3 runs to 16 residues. The V and J ends lost 0 bases and 0 bases respectively, with 11 bases between them. The CDR3 sequence: CASSQETGYLNTEAFF. CDR3 coding DNA: TGCGCCAGCAGCCAAGAAACAGGTTATTTGAACACTGAAGCTTTCTTT.

A few counts support this clone. V gene TRBV27 combines with J gene TRBJ1-1; TRBD1 matches 8 bases. J lost 1 base, V lost 6 bases, and 7 bases had no gene match. This CDR3 has 15 residues. Germline CDR1 MNHEY, CDR2 SMNVEV (reference sequence). CDR3 amino acids: CASSRRTGRNTEAFF. The CDR3 DNA sequence: TGTGCCAGCAGCCGCCGGACAGGGAGGAACACTGAAGCTTTCTTT.

The CDR3 DNA sequence: TGTGCCAGCAGCTTGGGAATCCGGGGAGGAGATACGCAGTATTTT. Encoded protein: CASSLGIRGGDTQYF. The chain links TRBV5-6 to TRBJ2-3, with D tentatively TRBD2 (6 bases). This CDR3 spans 15 amino acids. Per germline, CDR1 SGHDT and CDR2 YYEEEE. Deletions cut 0 bases from V and 5 bases from J, with 13 bases between.

The chain joins TRBV4-2 to TRBJ2-2, with a weak D call TRBD2 (5 bases). This CDR3 comprises 18 residues. In germline, CDR1 is LGHNA, CDR2 YNFKEQ. V was pared by 2 bases and J by 0 bases, with 16 bases between. Here the CDR3 reads CASSQPPTKRPNTGELFF. CDR3 nucleotides: TGTGCCAGCAGCCAACCGCCGACTAAGCGTCCGAACACCGGGGAGCTGTTTTTT.

The V and J genes are TRBV2 and TRBJ2-3, with a possible D match to TRBD2 (5 bases). Trimming left V 8 bases short and J 2 bases short, with 14 bases between. The V gene's germline CDR1 is SNHLY and CDR2 FYNNEI. CDR3 size: 14 residues. The CDR3 loop is CASARDGNTDTQYF. DNA for the CDR3: TGTGCCAGCGCCCGGGATGGAAACACAGATACGCAGTATTTT.

The chain recombines TRBV23-1 with TRBJ1-5; 8 nucleotides align to TRBD1. TRBV23-1 is treated as an ORF (open reading frame) with a function not yet certain. This CDR3 is 14 amino acids long. V lost 6 bases to trimming and J lost 2 bases; unmatched junction nucleotides: 3. CDR3 in amino acids: CASRPGQGNQPQHF. CDR3 DNA: TGCGCCAGCAGGCCGGGACAGGGCAATCAGCCCCAGCATTTT.

The chain couples TRBV5-1 to TRBJ1-1; D not certain. With 0 bases removed from V and 4 bases from J, the gap between germline ends came to 10 bases. The CDR3 spans 14 residues. CDR1 SGHRS and CDR2 YFSETQ come from the germline V gene. The CDR3 region is CASSLASGTTEAFF. As DNA, the CDR3 is TGCGCCAGCAGCTTGGCTTCGGGTACCACTGAAGCTTTCTTT.

The chain joins TRBV18 to TRBJ1-2; 7 bases match TRBD1. The CDR3 extends over 16 amino acids. The trim removed 4 bases at V and 0 bases at J, leaving 8 bases unmatched. The germline CDR1 and CDR2 sequences are KGHSH and LQKENI. CDR3 bases: TGTGCCAGCTCACAAATCCCGGGACAGACTAACTATGGCTACACCTTC. This encodes CASSQIPGQTNYGYTF.

J is TRBJ2-1 and V is TRBV9; 9 positions agree with TRBD2. The CDR3 is 18 residues long. With V trimmed by 2 bases and J by 7 bases, 16 bases remained unmatched. Germline V gene lookup returns CDR1 SGDLS and CDR2 YYNGEE. This CDR3 is CASSVGGGGGGARNEQFF. The CDR3 nucleotides are TGTGCCAGCAGCGTTGGGGGAGGCGGCGGGGGGGCCAGAAATGAGCAGTTCTTC.

This clone was counted only a few times. The chain links TRBV5-5 to TRBJ2-1, with TRBD2 matching over 8 bases. Germline-derived CDR1 and CDR2 are SGHKS and YYEKEE (reference sequence). CDR3 length equals 16 residues. The ends lost 5 bases at V and 9 bases at J; junction bases unmatched: 16. CDR3 bases: TGTGCCAGCAGGCCCGCCGGGACTAGGGGGTTCGGTGAGCAGTTCTTC. As protein: CASRPAGTRGFGEQFF.

The chain employs TRBV19 and TRBJ1-2, with 7 bases fitting TRBD1. V shed 7 bases and J 2 bases; nucleotides not matched to a gene: 4. CDR1 and CDR2 from the germline V gene are LNHDA and SQIVND (reference sequence). The CDR3 runs 13 residues. The CDR3 DNA follows: TGTGCCAGTAAGGCGGGACAGAACTATGGCTACACCTTC. Amino acid sequence: CASKAGQNYGYTF.

This clone has a handful of counts. Relative to the germline gene, one junction end is altered; a read error may explain this. The chain links TRBV5-6 to TRBJ1-2; D is perhaps TRBD1 (5 bases). Germline CDR1 SGHDT, CDR2 YYEEEE. CDR3 length: 14 amino acids. CDR3 DNA sequence: TGTGCCAGCACCTTGGACAATAATAACTATGGCTACACCTTC. Amino acid sequence: CASTLDNNNYGYTF.

This clone was seen only a few times. The chain employs TRBV30 and TRBJ1-1; 8 bases match TRBD1. The germline V gene encodes CDR1 GTSNPN and CDR2 SVGIG (reference sequence). This CDR3 spans 13 amino acids. V was clipped by 4 bases and J by 4 bases; unmatched bases: 5. The CDR3 is CAWTGGSSTEAFF. As DNA, the CDR3 is TGTGCCTGGACAGGGGGCAGCAGCACTGAAGCTTTCTTT.

In its sample, this clone was seen once. The rearrangement uses TRBV2 and TRBJ1-3; unclear D gene. V was cut by 7 bases and J by 0 bases, with 7 bases left in between. Germline values: CDR1 SNHLY, CDR2 FYNNEI. The CDR3 is made up of 13 amino acids. In DNA, the CDR3 is TGTGCCAGCATGAGAGGCTCTGGAAACACCATATATTTT. The encoded protein is CASMRGSGNTIYF. The full variable domain, with the rest looked up from reference TRBV2 and TRBJ1-3, is EPEVTQTPSHQVTQMGQEVILRCVPISNHLYFYWYRQILGQKVEFLVSFYNNEISEKSEIFDDQFSVERPDGSNFTLKIRSTKLEDSAMYFCASMRGSGNTIYFGEGSWLTVV.

This clone appeared a few times. The CDR3 loop is CASSLSDRDYGYTF. CDR3 in DNA: TGTGCCAGCAGTTTATCTGACAGGGACTATGGCTACACCTTC. The chain uses TRBV27 and TRBJ1-2, with TRBD1 identical over 7 bases. The ends lost 0 bases at V and 3 bases at J; junction bases unmatched: 1. The CDR3 has 14 amino acids. The germline CDR1 and CDR2 sequences are MNHEY and SMNVEV (reference sequence).

The table lists this clone with a few counts. As DNA, the CDR3 is TGTGCCAGCAGCTTTGGAACACGGGACGGGGAGCTGTTTTTT. Translating gives CASSFGTRDGELFF. The V gene is TRBV5-4, the J gene TRBJ2-2, with D possibly matching TRBD2 (5 bases). Germline assignment: CDR1 SGHNT and CDR2 YYREEE (reference sequence). The CDR3 is made up of 14 amino acids. The ends were cut back, 2 bases at V and 7 bases at J, with 12 bases in the middle.

This clone has just a few counts. The chain employs TRBV5-1 and TRBJ1-2; tentative D call: TRBD1 (5 bases). The CDR3 runs to 15 residues. V was trimmed by 0 bases and J by 2 bases, leaving 11 bases between them. CDR1 is SGHRS, CDR2 YFSETQ, per germline. The CDR3 region is CASSLGQGGNYGYTF. For the CDR3, the DNA is TGCGCCAGCAGCTTGGGGCAGGGAGGAAACTATGGCTACACCTTC.

There are a few counts of this clone. The chain is built from TRBV11-2 and TRBJ2-1; possibly TRBD2 for D (6 bases). The germline V gene encodes CDR1 SGHAT and CDR2 FQNNGV. Trimming pared 1 base from V and 3 bases from J, leaving 13 bases between. The CDR3 is 16 residues long. The CDR3 loop reads CASSLAAGTVYNEQFF. The CDR3 DNA sequence: TGTGCCAGCAGCTTAGCCGCGGGGACGGTCTACAATGAGCAGTTCTTC.

V and J are TRBV5-4 and TRBJ2-5; no clear D gene. CDR1 and CDR2 from the germline V gene are SGHNT and YYREEE (reference sequence). The CDR3 has 15 amino acids. Trimming removed 3 bases from V and 5 bases from J, with 17 bases in between. The CDR3 protein is CASSSPMSARETQYF. CDR3 DNA sequence: TGTGCCAGCAGCTCCCCCATGTCTGCTCGGGAGACCCAGTACTTC.

CDR3 loop: CASSLVAGTTNEKLFF. The DNA for the CDR3 is TGCGCCAGCAGCTTGGTAGCAGGGACAACTAATGAAAAACTGTTTTTT. The J gene is TRBJ1-4, the V gene TRBV5-1; TRBD1 might be the D (5 bases). V was shortened by 0 bases and J by 0 bases, with 9 bases between the two germline ends. This CDR3 has 16 amino acids. Germline CDR1 reads SGHRS; CDR2 reads YFSETQ.

This clone was counted a few times. This chain joins TRBV11-2 and TRBJ2-1; D is ambiguous. The germline V gene has CDR1 SGHAT and CDR2 FQNNGV. V was shortened by 5 bases and J by 7 bases, with 15 bases between the two germline ends. The CDR3 contains 14 residues. In nucleotides, the CDR3 is TGTGCCAGCAGCCCCCGGTACGGTTCAAATGAGCAGTTCTTC. The encoded protein is CASSPRYGSNEQFF.